This T cell receptor beta chain came from a study of blood T cell repertoires in COVID-19. Overall study: Acute-phase and convalescent COVID-19 samples originated in the United States, Italy and Spain. In each case, the material was cDNA or gDNA derived from T cells, B-cell-depleted T cells, or PBMCs.

Trimming shortened V by 8 bases and J by 1 base, and 14 bases separated the two germline ends. Germline assignment: CDR1 MDHEN and CDR2 SYDVKM. The CDR3 loop spans 14 amino acids. As handled by the study authors: From reference gene primer amplification, estimates of nucleated cell counts were derived. The assay was immunoSEQ multiplex PCR, and TCRdb's table has in-frame clones only and misses some. Clone size and V and J calls were adopted from that table, with D and trimming inferred from the DNA. This repertoire shows 90,000 or so clones, 70% to 90% found once; its top ten account for approximately 10%. This clone was detected once.

The source is a human donor in a cohort sampled during active COVID-19. V gene TRBV28 combines with J gene TRBJ1-1; D ambiguous. Material for sequencing was peripheral blood. The CDR3 bases are TGTGCCAGCCGTTCCCCCCCAGGGAACACTGAAGCTTTCTTT. It specifies CASRSPPGNTEAFF.